Listed below are T cell receptor beta chains from one sample, sequenced in a study of beta chain features in type 1 diabetes. Only in-frame clones appear in the TCRdb table, and some are missing; sequencing was by immunoSEQ multiplex PCR. The sample contains just over 600,000 clones, about a sixth of which appear only once. Sequenced input: naive CD4+ T cells from blood. The origin of the receptors is a man aged 18-30 years in good health. The CDR3 runs from the conserved cysteine through the conserved F or W. The D gene is left open where the match is weak. Size is omitted from some rows. Given values are once, few, many or a class for expanded clones.

J: TRBJ1-5; D: NA; V: TRBV7-2; size: few; DNA: TGTGCCAGCAGCTCACACGGGGTTAATCAGCCCCAGCATTTT; CDR3: CASSSHGVNQPQHF
J: TRBJ2-1; D: NA; V: TRBV5-1; size: NA; DNA: TGCGCCAGCAGCTTGGTTCCCGGACTAAGCTCCTACAATGAGCAGTTCTTC; CDR3: CASSLVPGLSSYNEQFF
J: TRBJ2-5; D: TRBD2; V: TRBV5-1; size: NA; DNA: TGCGCCAGCAGCTTGGCCGGTAGCGGGGGGCCAGAGACCCAGTACTTC; CDR3: CASSLAGSGGPETQYF
J: TRBJ2-7; D: TRBD1; V: TRBV7-9; size: NA; DNA: TGTGCCAGCAGCCGACAGGGGGGCGAGCAGTACTTC; CDR3: CASSRQGGEQYF
J: TRBJ2-6; D: NA; V: TRBV28; size: NA; DNA: TGTGCCAGCAGTTTATTACTCGTAGCAGGGGCTGGGGCCAACGTCCTGACTTTC; CDR3: CASSLLLVAGAGANVLTF
J: TRBJ2-7; D: TRBD1; V: TRBV9; size: NA; DNA: TGTGCCAGCAGCGGACAGGGATCAGTCTACGAGCAGTACTTC; CDR3: CASSGQGSVYEQYF
J: TRBJ1-3; D: NA; V: TRBV28; size: NA; DNA: TGTGCCAGCAGTTTAGGTTCCGGACAGAGAAACTCTGGAAACACCATATATTTT; CDR3: CASSLGSGQRNSGNTIYF
J: TRBJ2-1; D: TRBD2; V: TRBV5-1; size: few; DNA: TGCGCCAGCAGAGGAGCGGGGGGTCGCTACAATGAGCAGTTCTTC; CDR3: CASRGAGGRYNEQFF
J: TRBJ2-7; D: NA; V: TRBV2; size: few; DNA: TGTGCCAGCAGTCCCTCGACAGGAAACTACGAGCAGTACTTC; CDR3: CASSPSTGNYEQYF
J: TRBJ2-7; D: NA; V: TRBV30; size: NA; DNA: TGTGCCTGGGATCCTGCGGGGTTAGGCGAGCAGTACTTC; CDR3: CAWDPAGLGEQYF